The 20 T cell receptor beta chains in this list originate from one sample, sequenced in a study of shared clonotypes between healthy human individuals. Assay: immunoSEQ multiplex PCR; the TCRdb copy retains only in-frame clones and omits some. The data hold 1.4 million to 1.5 million clones, with roughly 95% observed a single time. The material sequenced was naive CD4+ T cells sorted from blood. Subset described: CD45RA+ positively selected. The receptors were sampled from a man between 25 and 39 years old in good health.

The chain uses TRBV27 and TRBJ2-3; 8 bases map to TRBD2. The V segment lost 3 bases and the J segment 7 bases; nucleotides outside the gene matches: 12. This CDR3 contains 16 residues. Germline loops: CDR1 MNHEY, CDR2 SMNVEV (reference sequence). The CDR3, as DNA: TGTGCCAGCAGTTTTTCTCCAGCGGGAGTTGCGAATACGCAGTATTTT. This codes for CASSFSPAGVANTQYF.

V gene TRBV27 combines with J gene TRBJ2-7; the D is unclear. The CDR3 sequence is 15 residues long. CDR1 MNHEY and CDR2 SMNVEV come from the germline V gene (reference sequence). Deletions cut 5 bases from V and 2 bases from J, with 16 bases between. CDR3 loop: CASSSAGRITYEQYF. The CDR3, as DNA: TGTGCCAGCAGTAGCGCAGGCAGGATTACCTACGAGCAGTACTTC.

The chain joins TRBV5-1 to TRBJ2-5; tentatively, D is TRBD2 (6 bases). Germline-derived CDR1 and CDR2 are SGHRS and YFSETQ. The CDR3 spans 15 residues. V gave up 1 base and J gave up 2 bases, with 12 bases separating them. The CDR3 sequence: CASSLLGGPQETQYF. CDR3 sequence (DNA): TGCGCCAGCAGCTTGCTGGGGGGACCTCAAGAGACCCAGTACTTC.

The rearrangement uses TRBV7-2 and TRBJ2-6; possible D gene TRBD1, 6 bases. This CDR3 has 18 amino acids. Germline V gene sequence: CDR1 SGHTA, CDR2 FQGNSA. Trimming shortened V by 1 base and J by 0 bases, and 13 bases separated the two germline ends. Here the CDR3 reads CASSLGGTGYSGANVLTF. The CDR3 bases are TGTGCCAGCAGCTTAGGGGGTACAGGGTACTCTGGGGCCAACGTCCTGACTTTC.

The CDR3 loop reads CASARDSASYDEQFF. The CDR3 nucleotides are TGTGCCAGCGCAAGGGACAGCGCCTCGTACGATGAGCAGTTCTTC. The rearrangement uses TRBV12-1 and TRBJ2-1; the D call TRBD1 from the table was never checked on the DNA. TRBV12-1 is flagged as a pseudogene. The CDR3 covers 15 residues.

The CDR3 nucleotides are TGTGCCAGCAGCGTAGACATAGCGGGAGTCGAGCAGTACTTC. Encoded protein: CASSVDIAGVEQYF. This chain connects TRBV9 to TRBJ2-7; 9 positions agree with TRBD2. This CDR3 comprises 14 residues. Trimming cost V 0 bases and J 6 bases; bases outside gene matches: 4. Germline V gene data show CDR1 as SGDLS and CDR2 as YYNGEE.

This clone came up once. V and J are TRBV5-4 and TRBJ2-7, with D possibly TRBD1 on 6 matching bases. The CDR3 has 13 residues. The V gene's germline CDR1 is SGHNT and CDR2 YYREEE (reference sequence). V lost 2 bases, J lost 7 bases, and 13 bases lay in between. The CDR3 here is CASSFYGGAEQYF. CDR3 coding DNA: TGTGCCAGCAGCTTTTATGGGGGCGCTGAGCAGTACTTC.

The chain is built from TRBV6-5 and TRBJ2-7; no clear D gene. V was trimmed by 0 bases and J by 2 bases, leaving 8 bases between them. Germline CDR1 reads MNHEY; CDR2 reads SVGAGI. The CDR3 covers 14 residues. The CDR3: CASSYSGAAYEQYF. The CDR3 DNA sequence: TGTGCCAGCAGTTACTCGGGCGCAGCCTACGAGCAGTACTTC.

CDR3 sequence: CASSLPGTSGSTGELFF. The CDR3 nucleotides are TGTGCCAGCAGCCTGCCTGGGACTAGCGGGAGCACCGGGGAGCTGTTTTTT. The rearrangement links TRBV5-6 to TRBJ2-2; TRBD2 matches 14 bases. V trimming: 4 bases; J trimming: 4 bases; junction bases outside the gene matches: 6. Germline CDR1 SGHDT, CDR2 YYEEEE. The CDR3 length is 17 residues. Looking up the rest from reference TRBV5-6 and TRBJ2-2 gives the full variable domain: DAGVTQSPTHLIKTRGQQVTLRCSPKSGHDTVSWYQQALGQGPQFIFQYYEEEERQRGNFPDRFSGHQFPNYSSELNVNALLLGDSALYLCASSLPGTSGSTGELFFGEGSRLTVL.

This clone was counted a single time. Other DNA sequences within the sample encode an identical CDR3. The chain joins TRBV5-1 to TRBJ2-7, with TRBD1 identical over 8 bases. The length of the CDR3 is 15 residues. Germline V gene sequence: CDR1 SGHRS, CDR2 YFSETQ. V was pared by 0 bases and J by 6 bases, with 8 bases of the junction left unmatched. The CDR3 DNA reads TGCGCCAGCAGCTTGGGAGGTCAGGGGGCCGGCGAGCAGTACTTC. Translated, it gives CASSLGGQGAGEQYF.

This chain's CDR3 is CASSSPLGGLAFEQYF. In DNA, the CDR3 is TGTGCCAGCAGTTCGCCGTTAGGGGGACTAGCGTTCGAGCAGTACTTC. The chain couples TRBV7-9 to TRBJ2-7; 10 nucleotides agree with TRBD2. This CDR3 has 16 residues. Germline CDR1 and CDR2: SEHNR and FQNEAQ (reference sequence). V gave up 6 bases and J gave up 6 bases; unmatched junction bases: 14.

V usage is TRBV29-1 and J usage is TRBJ2-7; D may match TRBD1 or TRBD2 (5 bases each). CDR1 is SQVTM and CDR2 is ANQGSEA in the germline V gene. V lost 7 bases, J lost 0 bases, and 10 bases lay in between. The CDR3 sequence is 12 residues long. The CDR3 coding sequence is TGCAGCGCGGGACGGACCTCCTACGAGCAGTACTTC. Residues: CSAGRTSYEQYF.

The chain combines TRBV19 with TRBJ1-1; D may be TRBD1 (6 bases). The ends were cut back, 4 bases at V and 0 bases at J, with 12 bases in the middle. The V gene's germline CDR1 is LNHDA and CDR2 SQIVND (reference sequence). CDR3 length equals 15 residues. CDR3 residues: CASSTSGALNTEAFF. In DNA, the CDR3 is TGTGCCAGTAGTACATCAGGGGCCCTGAACACTGAAGCTTTCTTT. Drawing the rest from reference TRBV19 and TRBJ1-1, the complete variable domain is DGGITQSPKYLFRKEGQNVTLSCEQNLNHDAMYWYRQDPGQGLRLIYYSQIVNDFQKGDIAEGYSVSREKKESFPLTVTSAQKNPTAFYLCASSTSGALNTEAFFGQGTRLTVV.

This chain links TRBV10-2 with TRBJ2-6; D possibly corresponds to TRBD1 (5 bases). Between the trimmed V and J ends, which lost 2 bases and 1 base, there was a span of 12 bases. Per germline, CDR1 WSHSY and CDR2 SAAADI. The CDR3 spans 17 residues. The CDR3 sequence is CASSERGRMSGANVLTF. CDR3 DNA: TGCGCCAGCAGTGAGAGGGGTAGGATGTCTGGGGCCAACGTCCTGACTTTC.

The CDR3 nucleotides are TGTGCCAGCAGCTCCCGGGCGATGGGCGAGCAGTACTTC. This translates into CASSSRAMGEQYF. V gene TRBV11-2 combines with J gene TRBJ2-7; no clear D. Germline V gene data show CDR1 as SGHAT and CDR2 as FQNNGV. Trimming took off 4 bases at V and 6 bases at J, with 13 bases between the two ends. The CDR3 runs to 13 residues.

This chain joins TRBV5-6 and TRBJ2-7, with D possibly TRBD2 on 5 matching bases. CDR1 is SGHDT, CDR2 YYEEEE, per germline. V was shortened by 3 bases and J by 2 bases, with 15 bases between the two germline ends. The CDR3 spans 15 residues. CDR3 region: CASSSAGAWAYEQYF. DNA for the CDR3: TGTGCCAGCAGCTCCGCGGGCGCTTGGGCCTACGAGCAGTACTTC.

The rearrangement joins TRBV18 to TRBJ2-1; 9 bases fit TRBD2. Germline CDR1 is KGHSH and CDR2 is LQKENI. The CDR3 covers 16 residues. V trimming: 2 bases; J trimming: 4 bases; junction bases outside the gene matches: 6. Written as DNA, the CDR3 is TGTGCCAGCTCACCAATAGCGGGAGTCAAGTACAATGAGCAGTTCTTC. This translates into CASSPIAGVKYNEQFF.

The chain has TRBV9 and TRBJ1-2, with D tentatively TRBD1 (5 bases). Between the trimmed V and J ends, which lost 3 bases and 4 bases, there was a span of 16 bases. Germline V gene sequence: CDR1 SGDLS, CDR2 YYNGEE. The CDR3 loop spans 15 amino acids. The CDR3 sequence is CASSATLRQTYGYTF. CDR3 in DNA: TGTGCCAGCAGCGCCACCCTAAGACAGACCTATGGCTACACCTTC.

V and J are TRBV5-1 and TRBJ1-4, with TRBD1 identical over 9 bases. CDR1 is SGHRS, CDR2 YFSETQ, per germline. The CDR3 length is 16 residues. V dropped 4 bases and J dropped 5; count of bases not matched to a gene: 9. The CDR3 region has the DNA TGCGCCAGCAGCCCGGACAGGGGCCCGTTAAATGAAAAACTGTTTTTT. Translating gives CASSPDRGPLNEKLFF. Looking up the rest from reference TRBV5-1 and TRBJ1-4 gives the full variable domain: KAGVTQTPRYLIKTRGQQVTLSCSPISGHRSVSWYQQTPGQGLQFLFEYFSETQRNKGNFPGRFSGRQFSNSRSEMNVSTLELGDSALYLCASSPDRGPLNEKLFFGSGTQLSVL.

The rearrangement links TRBV9 to TRBJ2-3, with D possibly being TRBD1 or TRBD2 (5 bases each). The CDR3 runs 18 residues. Trimming pared 4 bases from V and 2 bases from J, leaving 23 bases between. Germline V lookup: CDR1 SGDLS, CDR2 YYNGEE. CDR3 sequence: CASSLYGAKIASTDTQYF. CDR3 DNA: TGTGCCAGCAGCCTTTACGGGGCGAAAATTGCCTCCACAGATACGCAGTATTTT.